This T cell receptor (beta chain) was identified in a study of CD8+ T cells in alopecia areata. About the research overall: A regimen of oral tofacitinib, 5 to 10 mg twice daily, was given to treated patients.

Study results and caveats: Scalp samples also yield sequences from resident alphabeta T cells of normal skin. Compared with normal scalp, lesional scalp had higher clonality and more expanded CD8+ clones.

The CDR3 is 14 amino acids. Germline V gives CDR1 SQVTM, CDR2 ANQGSEA. Trimming removed 1 base at V and 3 bases at J, with 12 bases between. Reverse transcription of extracted RNA yielded cDNA, which provided the sequencing template. Sequencing used immunoSEQ multiplex PCR; TCRdb keeps in-frame clones, though not all of them. The sample has more than 150,000 clones; about 50% are singletons. As to this clone: Its antigen remains unidentified.

This receptor was taken from a human donor with alopecia areata. Specimen: CD8+ T cells sorted from blood, collected at week 0. The chain joins TRBV29-1 to TRBJ1-2; D may be TRBD1 (5 bases). The CDR3 reads CSVEGSGLDYGYTF. The CDR3 DNA follows: TGCAGCGTTGAAGGGTCAGGGCTTGACTATGGCTACACCTTC.